The clone carrying this TCR beta chain was seen only a few times. Antigen specificity is unknown. This sample was included in a study of neurological immune-mediated disorders. Study-level results: No sharing of CDR3 amino acid sequences was observed among expanded clones across subjects, suggesting private repertoires in all groups. The greatest TCR clonal expansion appeared in HTLV-1-associated myelopathy and the smallest, falling below healthy controls, in multiple sclerosis.

5'RACE with 10-nucleotide random UMIs generated the cDNA. TCRdb re-called the 5' RACE reads through MiXCR, storing one row per CDR3 protein. The repertoire holds about 33,000 distinct CDR3 sequences, with about 12% as singletons. The time point here: longitudinal time-point 2. Unsorted libraries were prepared from 2 million PBMCs held at -80 C. V was shortened by 2 bases and J by 0 bases, with 12 bases between the two germline ends. Germline CDR1 SGHRS, CDR2 YFSETQ. The CDR3 extends over 16 amino acids. The material sequenced was PBMCs. The chain couples TRBV5-1 to TRBJ1-3; D not certain. This sequence originates from a woman in her thirties or forties in good health. The CDR3 reads CASSFAGPSSGNTIYF. In DNA form, the CDR3 reads TGCGCCAGCAGCTTTGCCGGACCAAGCTCTGGAAACACCATATATTTT.